This T cell receptor (beta chain) originates from a study of naive and memory T cell subsets (dated by TCRdb to about 2017). Some background on the complete study: Sorted naive and memory T cell subsets from peripheral blood were analyzed in the study using a UMI-based, open-source pipeline for TCR alpha and beta sequencing. Complete agreement was observed between the functional CMV T cell responses and the IgG serology results. RNA was DNase-treated and reverse transcribed with TCR constant-region primers, mostly using SuperScript III.

From the second PCR step onward, the TCR alpha chain libraries and the TCR beta chain libraries were amplified separately. To determine each donor's CMV status, fresh PBMCs were stimulated overnight with CMV viral lysate, and IFNgamma production from CD4+ T cells was then assessed. Using Miltenyi beads, CD4 T cells were first positively selected, and CD8 T cells were then positively selected from the CD4-negative fraction. Cells were stained for CD3, CD4, CD8, CD45RA, CD27 and a live/dead dye and were sorted on a BD Aria II into four subsets based on CD45RA and CD27. Blood came from a few healthy volunteers, each fractionated into CD4 and CD8 T cells and then into four differentiation subsets. About 110 ml of peripheral blood was collected from each donor, and PBMC were isolated from the blood using Ficoll-Paque PLUS density-gradient centrifugation. After sorting, cells were lysed in RLT buffer, RNA was extracted using a Qiagen RNeasy kit, and the extracted RNA was stored at -80 degrees C.

The CDR3 measures 13 amino acids from cysteine to phenylalanine. Just the 39-base CDR3 DNA is kept, in frame starting at base 1. CDR1 SGHVS and CDR2 FQNEAQ are derived from the germline V gene. V lost 5 bases and J lost 11 bases, and the count of bases not matched to a germline gene is 6. General findings and caveats noted by the study authors: The abundance of TCRs followed a power law with an exponent that differed between naive and memory subsets yet stayed consistent across the three individuals. RNA-based TCR counts may be affected by expression changes linked to T cell activation and differentiation. After error correction, only a single occurrence was seen for over 85% of naive TCR sequences, so much steeper abundance distributions were produced than in memory subsets. In both CD4 and CD8 cells, a rise in Gini index and a fall in Shannon and inverse Simpson diversity were observed from naive through CM, EM and EMRA. A clonotype was defined as a single alpha or beta chain sequence rather than as a paired alpha/beta receptor. The repertoire findings for the naive and memory subsets could not be validated, as no ground truth was available.

For this clonotype: The antigen it recognizes is unknown. Base-call qualities are not available, and no considerably larger clone is one nucleotide away.

The library was produced with UMI-ligation and nested PCR. To cover both TRBC1 and TRBC2, the beta constant-region primer consisted of an equimolar mix of two oligonucleotides. Four rounds of PCR, combining the SP2 primer with nested alpha and beta constant-region primers, were used to amplify the ligated cDNA. A single-stranded oligonucleotide bearing the SP2 primer plus a 12-nucleotide UMI was ligated onto the 3' end of the cDNA by T4 RNA ligase 1. The ligation reaction was incubated at 16°C for roughly 19-25 hours. PCR2 was typically run as a SYBR Green qPCR and stopped at a predetermined threshold to prevent over-amplification. All purifications after the first were performed with Agencourt AMPure XP magnetic beads. Library amounts were measured by Qubit and library quality was assessed on a TapeStation, where the main peak was expected at around 650 bp. The pooled libraries were sequenced on an Illumina MiSeq using v2 2x251 paired-end kits, which usually yielded 1-2 million reads per sample. Each sample's library went into the pool at 4 to 4.5 nM, and roughly 5-8% PhiX was added to help with cluster recognition. The original pipeline was this. Decombinator assigned V and J genes to Demultiplexor-processed FASTQ reads by tag matching, allowing a single base-pair mismatch. By using UMIs, Collapsinator corrected both sequencing errors and the frequency errors caused by PCR heterogeneity. TCRs were translated and CDR3s were extracted from the conserved cysteine to the FGXG phenylalanine by CDR3Translator, with non-productive sequences being flagged. Repertoires were subsampled to equal numbers of UMI-defined TCRs before Gini, Shannon entropy and inverse Simpson indices were calculated. Within the linear range, a power law was fitted to clonotype abundance distributions using maximum likelihood. When run on a single naive CD8 sample, MIGEC and the pipeline yielded similar UMI counts, similar unique TCR numbers and similar clonal distributions. The repertoires were searched for roughly 7,900 CMV-associated CDR3 sequences that had been compiled from VDJdb and a published dataset. The raw public reads went through TCRdb reprocessing: fastp at Q25, MiXCR clone calling, in-frame beta chains kept. Each CDR3 protein appears once, grouped with its most common genes and DNA. The V and J calls here are based on TCRdb, not the publication. This sample holds 130,000 or so distinct CDR3 sequences; roughly 36% were observed only once. The ten largest make up about 1% of the sample.

The sample comprised central memory CD4+ T cells from blood. The cell subset or site label here, explained by the study, means: central memory, CD45RA- CD27+. The receptor was isolated from a human donor in good health. The chain is made from TRBV7-8 and TRBJ2-7, and TRBD2 aligns with 13 junction nucleotides. The CDR3 region reads CASSQGLAGREYF. The bases read TGTGCCAGCAGCCAGGGACTAGCGGGGAGGGAGTACTTC.